The present T cell receptor beta chain was sequenced within a study of T cell repertoires in cytomegalovirus infection. Background on the study: Recently described HLA-C-restricted plus well-studied HLA-B-restricted CMV epitopes were used. Indicated by public TCR beta signatures were CMV infection and matching HLA type. Study observations and caveats: Clonotype analysis showed dominance of the ex vivo response by HLA-C-restricted CMV-specific TCR beta clonotypes.

Trimming removed 5 bases at V and 10 bases at J, with 11 bases between. There are 12 residues in the CDR3. MiXCR was run by TCRdb on the reads, yielding one entry per CDR3 protein. The sample yields about 570,000 distinct CDR3 sequences, almost 40% seen once. This clonotype was observed a single time. Its cognate antigen is unknown. The material sequenced was cultured PBMCs, taken from culture after CMV antigen stimulation. The chain recombines TRBV12-3 or TRBV12-4 with TRBJ2-2; no clear D gene. The source of this sequence is a human donor in good health (CMV status not recorded). Some clones in this sample may be carry-over from other donors' samples. This chain's CDR3 is CASSQNHLELFF. Here the CDR3 DNA reads TGTGCCAGCAGTCAGAACCACTTGGAGCTGTTTTTT.